The 11 T cell receptor beta chains listed next were all sequenced from one sample in a study of T cells in Graves' hyperthyroidism and ophthalmopathy. Using RNA transcripts as the source, TCR beta CDR3 regions were amplified. The study used the HTBI primer set for a first-round RT-PCR of the TCR CDR3. TCRdb called the multiplex PCR reads again in MiXCR, with one record for every CDR3 protein. The sample lists 750,000 to 900,000 distinct CDR3 sequences; 38% were seen once. Sequencing was performed on blood. The receptors derive from a man aged 18 to 29 with Graves' hyperthyroidism.

V usage is TRBV29-1 and J usage is TRBJ2-7; 8 bases are shared with TRBD2. V lost 3 bases and J lost 2; bases outside the gene matches: 6. This CDR3 has 14 amino acids. Germline loops: CDR1 SQVTM, CDR2 ANQGSEA. The CDR3 is CSVDGGEGTYEQYF. Here the CDR3 DNA reads TGCAGCGTTGACGGGGGGGAGGGAACCTACGAGCAGTACTTC.

The V and J genes are TRBV7-9 and TRBJ2-2; no clear D gene. With 6 bases removed from V and 4 bases from J, the gap between germline ends came to 9 bases. Germline V CDR1 and CDR2: SEHNR, FQNEAQ (reference sequence). This CDR3 is 13 amino acids long. CDR3 bases: TGTGCCAGCAGTTACTCCTTCACCGGGGAGCTGTTTTTT. It encodes CASSYSFTGELFF.

This clonotype was observed many times. The chain uses TRBV10-3 and TRBJ2-5, with 10 bases that match TRBD2. Losses at the gene ends were 11 bases for V and 3 bases for J; bases not matched to a gene: 3. Germline CDR1 ENHRY, CDR2 SYGVKD. This CDR3 spans 12 amino acids. CDR3 bases: TGTGCCGCAGGACTAGCGGAAGAGACCCAGTACTTC. It specifies CAAGLAEETQYF.

This chain uses TRBV2 with TRBJ1-2; 7 bases line up with TRBD1. The CDR3 length is 16 residues. Germline V lookup: CDR1 SNHLY, CDR2 FYNNEI. After removal of 5 bases from V and 4 bases from J, the junction contained 13 bases not matched to a gene. CDR3 protein: CASSYSFNRGIYGYTF. The DNA for the CDR3 is TGTGCCAGCAGTTACTCGTTCAACAGGGGAATCTATGGCTACACCTTC.

This clonotype has a count of ten or more. The chain links TRBV7-2 to TRBJ1-4; perhaps TRBD1 as D (6 bases). The CDR3 extends over 16 amino acids. V was trimmed by 1 base and J by 7 bases, leaving 16 bases between them. The germline V gene encodes CDR1 SGHTA and CDR2 FQGNSA. CDR3 residues: CASSLGAGGGGEKLFF. The CDR3 nucleotides read TGTGCCAGCAGCTTAGGTGCCGGGGGCGGGGGTGAAAAACTGTTTTTT. The full variable domain, with the rest looked up from reference TRBV7-2 and TRBJ1-4, is GAGVSQSPSNKVTEKGKDVELRCDPISGHTALYWYRQSLGQGLEFLIYFQGNSAPDKSGLPSDRFSAERTGGSVSTLTIQRTQQEDSAVYLCASSLGAGGGGEKLFFGSGTQLSVL.

This clonotype has just a few counts. This chain uses TRBV7-2 with TRBJ1-6; unclear D gene. CDR1 is SGHTA, CDR2 FQGNSA, per germline. The CDR3 is made up of 17 amino acids. The V and J ends lost 1 base and 0 bases respectively, with 10 bases between them. The CDR3 region is CASSLVRLSSYNSPLHF. DNA for the CDR3: TGTGCCAGCAGCTTAGTCAGACTGAGCTCCTATAATTCACCCCTCCACTTT. The full variable domain, completed using reference TRBV7-2 and TRBJ1-6, is GAGVSQSPSNKVTEKGKDVELRCDPISGHTALYWYRQSLGQGLEFLIYFQGNSAPDKSGLPSDRFSAERTGGSVSTLTIQRTQQEDSAVYLCASSLVRLSSYNSPLHFGNGTRLTVT.

The rearrangement links TRBV14 to TRBJ1-1, with 8 bases matching TRBD1. Germline V gene sequence: CDR1 SGHDN, CDR2 FVKESK. The length of the CDR3 is 16 residues. The V and J ends lost 5 bases and 3 bases, in that order; junction bases with no gene match: 11. CDR3 in DNA: TGTGCCAGCAGCGTAGAGGAGGACAGGGTTGACACTGAAGCTTTCTTT. This gives the protein CASSVEEDRVDTEAFF.

The rearrangement uses TRBV15 and TRBJ2-2; perhaps TRBD2 as D (6 bases). The germline CDR1 and CDR2 sequences are LNHNV and YYDKDF (reference sequence). The CDR3 contains 16 residues. Trimming left V 3 bases short and J 1 base short, with 12 bases between. In DNA form, the CDR3 reads TGTGCCACCAGCAGCTTAGGGCGGGAGAACACCGGGGAGCTGTTTTTT. Residues: CATSSLGRENTGELFF. The whole variable domain, remainder taken from reference TRBV15 and TRBJ2-2, is DAMVIQNPRYQVTQFGKPVTLSCSQTLNHNVMYWYQQKSSQAPKLLFHYYDKDFNNEADTPDNFQSRRPNTSFCFLDIRSPGLGDTAMYLCATSSLGRENTGELFFGEGSRLTVL.

This clonotype was seen once. This chain uses TRBV9 with TRBJ2-7, with 10 bases that match TRBD1. The CDR3 has 15 residues. Germline V gives CDR1 SGDLS, CDR2 YYNGEE. V lost 0 bases to trimming and J lost 6 bases; unmatched junction nucleotides: 6. The DNA for the CDR3 is TGTGCCAGCAGCGTAGAAGGGACAGGGGTGACCGAGCAGTACTTC. Amino acid sequence: CASSVEGTGVTEQYF.

V and J are TRBV20-1 and TRBJ2-5; tentatively, D is TRBD1 (5 bases). Looked up from germline, CDR1 is DFQATT and CDR2 is SNEGSKA (reference sequence). CDR3 length: 16 residues. The V and J ends lost 0 bases and 9 bases respectively, with 23 bases between them. This CDR3 reads CSARDGRQGNVLSQYF. As DNA, the CDR3 is TGCAGTGCTAGAGATGGTCGGCAGGGTAACGTTTTGTCCCAGTACTTC.

This clonotype was observed a few times. The chain carries TRBV7-9 and TRBJ2-2; 11 nucleotides line up with TRBD2. V lost 7 bases and J lost 6; bases outside the gene matches: 7. The CDR3 consists of 15 residues. Germline V gives CDR1 SEHNR, CDR2 FQNEAQ (reference sequence). The CDR3 DNA follows: TGTGCCAGCACCCTACTAGCGGGAGCGGCCGGGGAGCTGTTTTTT. As protein: CASTLLAGAAGELFF. Drawing the rest from reference TRBV7-9 and TRBJ2-2, the complete variable domain is DTGVSQNPRHKITKRGQNVTFRCDPISEHNRLYWYRQTLGQGPEFLTYFQNEAQLEKSRLLSDRFSAERPKGSFSTLEIQRTEQGDSAMYLCASTLLAGAAGELFFGEGSRLTVL.